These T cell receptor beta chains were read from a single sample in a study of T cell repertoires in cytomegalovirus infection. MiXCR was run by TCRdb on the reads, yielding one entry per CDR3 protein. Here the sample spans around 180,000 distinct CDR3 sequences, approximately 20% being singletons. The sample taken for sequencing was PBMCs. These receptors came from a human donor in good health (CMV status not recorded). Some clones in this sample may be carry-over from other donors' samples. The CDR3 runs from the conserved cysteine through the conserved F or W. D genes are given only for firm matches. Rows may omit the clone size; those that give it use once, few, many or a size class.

TGCAGCGTTGAAGGTCCGGGACCGAGCTCCTACAATGAGCAGTTCTTC CSVEGPGPSSYNEQFF TRBV29-1 - - TRBJ2-1
TGTGCCAGTGTGCTGGGACACCTAAACTATGGCTACACCTTC CASVLGHLNYGYTF TRBV12-3/TRBV12-4 many - TRBJ1-2
TGTGCCAGCAGCTTAGCGGCAGGAGGGAGGACTGAAGCTTTCTTT CASSLAAGGRTEAFF TRBV7-2 - - TRBJ1-1
TGTGCCAGCAGCTTAGCGCTTCTAAGCGGCCGCAATGAGCAGTTCTTC CASSLALLSGRNEQFF TRBV7-8 many - TRBJ2-1
TGTGCCAGCACCTTAGACAGGGTAAACACCATATATTTT CASTLDRVNTIYF TRBV12-3/TRBV12-4 - TRBD1 TRBJ1-3
TGTGCCAGCAGCTTTACAGGGAGTACCATTAACTATGGCTACACCTTC CASSFTGSTINYGYTF TRBV7-2 many - TRBJ1-2
TGTGCCAGCAGCCCGCCGCAGCAGGGCGGTGAGCAGTACTTC CASSPPQQGGEQYF TRBV28 - - TRBJ2-7
TGCAGTGCTGCCGGGACCAAGAAAGAAGCTTTCTTT CSAAGTKKEAFF TRBV20-1 - - TRBJ1-1
TGTGCCAGCAGTTTATCGCAGGGGTTGGGCACTGAAGCTTTCTTT CASSLSQGLGTEAFF TRBV27 few - TRBJ1-1
TGTGCCAGCAGCCCAGCGCCATTCTTGAACACTGAAGCTTTCTTT CASSPAPFLNTEAFF TRBV7-2 - - TRBJ1-1
TGTGCCAGCAGCTTAACAGCGGGGGGTTACAATGAGCAGTTCTTC CASSLTAGGYNEQFF TRBV7-3 - TRBD2 TRBJ2-1
TGTGCCAGCAGCCCCGACACCTACGAGCAGTACTTC CASSPDTYEQYF TRBV6-2/TRBV6-3 - - TRBJ2-7
TGTGCCAGCAGTGCCGGGACTAGCGTTTACAATGAGCAGTTCTTC CASSAGTSVYNEQFF TRBV6-2/TRBV6-3 few TRBD2 TRBJ2-1
TGTGCCAGCAGCACCGGGGGTTTAACTAATGAAAAACTGTTTTTT CASSTGGLTNEKLFF TRBV5-8 - - TRBJ1-4